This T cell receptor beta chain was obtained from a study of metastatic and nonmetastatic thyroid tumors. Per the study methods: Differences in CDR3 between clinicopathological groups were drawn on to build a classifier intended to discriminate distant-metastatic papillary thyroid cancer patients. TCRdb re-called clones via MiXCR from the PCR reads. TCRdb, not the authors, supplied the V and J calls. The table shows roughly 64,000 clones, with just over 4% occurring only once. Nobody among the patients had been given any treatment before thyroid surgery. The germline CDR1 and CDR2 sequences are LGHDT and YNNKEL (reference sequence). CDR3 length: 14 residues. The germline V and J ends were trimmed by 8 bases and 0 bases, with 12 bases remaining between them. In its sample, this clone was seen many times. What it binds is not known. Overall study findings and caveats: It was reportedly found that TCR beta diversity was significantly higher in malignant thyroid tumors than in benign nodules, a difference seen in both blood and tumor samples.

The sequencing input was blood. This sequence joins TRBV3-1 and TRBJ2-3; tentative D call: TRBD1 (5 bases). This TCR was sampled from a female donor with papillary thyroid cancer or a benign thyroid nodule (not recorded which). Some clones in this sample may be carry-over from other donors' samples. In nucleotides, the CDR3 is TGTGCCAGCGGACACCAAGCAAGCACAGATACGCAGTATTTT. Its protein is CASGHQASTDTQYF.